The clone carrying this T cell receptor beta chain was observed a few times. Its antigen is unknown. V lost 6 bases and J lost 3, with 15 bases in between. CDR1 is SGHRS, CDR2 YFSETQ, per germline. The CDR3 loop spans 15 amino acids. This entry is derived from a study of T cells after yellow fever vaccination. Findings and limits, study-wide: Researchers cautioned that FACS-sorted repertoires could harbor abundant clonotypes contaminating from the bulk population. The study re-detected most primary-vaccination clones after the booster (about 95% CD4, 80% to 90% CD8).

Synthesis of TCR cDNA relied on 5'RACE template switching, which attached a universal primer site and UMIs. TCRdb independently ran MiXCR on the 5' RACE reads; one entry per CDR3 protein. Seen here are 300,000 to 350,000 distinct CDR3 sequences, around 11% observed once, and the top ten hold around 3.2%. The chain employs TRBV5-1 and TRBJ2-2; D is unclear. The sample was CD4+ T cells sorted from PBMCs, taken 45 days after the yellow fever booster vaccination. This receptor was obtained from a man aged 18 to 30 who received the YFV17D yellow fever vaccine. The DNA of the CDR3 is TGCGCCAGCACGGTAGGGCTTGTGGACACCGGGGAGCTGTTTTTT. Translated, it gives CASTVGLVDTGELFF.